The 20 T cell receptor beta chains below all came from one sample that was sequenced in a study of tumour-infiltrating T cells in Burkitt lymphoma (dated by TCRdb to about 2020). Library preparation was by the immunoSEQ multiplex PCR assay. Here the immuneACCESS table is served through TCRdb, limited to in-frame sequences with V and J called. Missing clones are a known gap in these copies; in checked studies unresolved V genes cover under half, and the rest lacks a known reason. The sample includes tens of thousands of clones, with roughly 30% observed a single time. The ten largest clones add up to approximately 2.6% of the sample. The sequenced sample consisted of tumor tissue. These receptors were collected from a human donor with Burkitt lymphoma.

In its sample, this clone was seen a few times. The chain employs TRBV11-2 and TRBJ1-6; perhaps TRBD1 as D (6 bases). V was cut by 2 bases and J by 10 bases, with 12 bases left in between. Per germline, CDR1 SGHAT and CDR2 FQNNGV. CDR3 length: 14 residues. The CDR3 region is CASSLLTGKSPLHF. CDR3 coding DNA: TGTGCCAGCAGCTTACTAACAGGGAAGTCACCCCTCCACTTT.

A few counts support this clone. The chain recombines TRBV19 with TRBJ2-7, with D perhaps TRBD2 (7 bases). The CDR3 has 13 amino acids. The germline V gene encodes CDR1 LNHDA and CDR2 SQIVND (reference sequence). V was shortened by 1 base and J by 7 bases, with 11 bases between the two germline ends. CDR3 region: CASSIVGGPEQYF. The CDR3 DNA is TGTGCCAGTAGTATAGTCGGGGGGCCAGAGCAGTACTTC.

This clone was found a few times. V usage is TRBV14 and J usage is TRBJ2-3; 10 nucleotides line up with TRBD1. Germline assignment: CDR1 SGHDN and CDR2 FVKESK. V dropped 3 bases and J dropped 1; count of bases not matched to a gene: 4. The CDR3 loop spans 16 amino acids. CDR3 DNA: TGTGCCAGCAGCCACCGACAGGGGGCTCGCACAGATACGCAGTATTTT. Encoded protein: CASSHRQGARTDTQYF.

This clone was found a few times. The genes are TRBV7-2 and TRBJ1-1; D is unresolved. Germline V gene sequence: CDR1 SGHTA, CDR2 FQGNSA. The CDR3 covers 15 residues. V was shortened by 1 base and J by 1 base, with 10 bases between the two germline ends. CDR3 coding DNA: TGTGCCAGCAGCTTAGACGCGTGGAGGAACACTGAAGCTTTCTTT. Amino acid sequence: CASSLDAWRNTEAFF.

This clone appeared a few times. V and J are TRBV6-5 and TRBJ1-2, with 8 bases lining up with TRBD1. V lost 5 bases, J lost 7 bases, and 3 bases stayed unmatched. Per the germline V gene, CDR1 is MNHEY and CDR2 is SVGAGI. The CDR3 totals 12 residues. The CDR3 is CASSEGTGGYTF. CDR3 nucleotide sequence: TGTGCCAGCAGTGAGGGGACAGGTGGCTACACCTTC.

The chain recombines TRBV7-2 with TRBJ2-3; D could derive from TRBD1 or TRBD2 (5 bases each). This CDR3 comprises 12 residues. Trimming removed 5 bases at V and 9 bases at J, with 12 bases between. Per germline, CDR1 SGHTA and CDR2 FQGNSA. CDR3 in DNA: TGTGCCAGCAGCGTACGATGGGGGACGCAGTATTTT. It specifies CASSVRWGTQYF. The full variable domain, rest sourced from reference TRBV7-2 and TRBJ2-3, is GAGVSQSPSNKVTEKGKDVELRCDPISGHTALYWYRQSLGQGLEFLIYFQGNSAPDKSGLPSDRFSAERTGGSVSTLTIQRTQQEDSAVYLCASSVRWGTQYFGPGTRLTVL.

The chain employs TRBV5-6 and TRBJ1-1; 7 nucleotides agree with TRBD1. The V and J ends lost 3 bases and 2 bases, in that order; junction bases with no gene match: 7. The CDR3 runs to 15 residues. The germline gives CDR1 SGHDT, CDR2 YYEEEE. The CDR3 sequence is CASSSRGRVNTEAFF. DNA for the CDR3: TGTGCCAGCAGCTCGAGGGGGCGGGTCAACACTGAAGCTTTCTTT. Looking up the rest from reference TRBV5-6 and TRBJ1-1 gives the full variable domain: DAGVTQSPTHLIKTRGQQVTLRCSPKSGHDTVSWYQQALGQGPQFIFQYYEEEERQRGNFPDRFSGHQFPNYSSELNVNALLLGDSALYLCASSSRGRVNTEAFFGQGTRLTVV.

The chain uses TRBV2 and TRBJ1-2; D ambiguous. The V gene lost 5 bases and the J gene lost 4 bases, with 8 bases spanning the gap. In germline, CDR1 is SNHLY, CDR2 FYNNEI. The CDR3 sequence is 12 residues long. CDR3 amino acids: CASSLGVYGYTF. CDR3 bases: TGTGCCAGCAGTCTGGGAGTCTATGGCTACACCTTC.

The chain has TRBV2 and TRBJ1-1; D ambiguous. CDR3 length equals 14 residues. Germline CDR1 SNHLY, CDR2 FYNNEI. V was cut by 4 bases and J by 0 bases, with 9 bases left in between. CDR3 protein: CASSAGRLNTEAFF. CDR3 coding DNA: TGTGCCAGCAGTGCGGGCAGATTGAACACTGAAGCTTTCTTT.

The chain employs TRBV19 and TRBJ1-1; tentative D call: TRBD1 (6 bases). CDR1 LNHDA and CDR2 SQIVND come from the germline V gene (reference sequence). The V and J ends lost 5 bases and 3 bases respectively, with 25 bases between them. The CDR3 covers 18 residues. DNA for the CDR3: TGTGCCAGTAGTCCGATTCCGGGGGCAGGGGTTTATGACACTGAAGCTTTCTTT. It codes for CASSPIPGAGVYDTEAFF.

This chain links TRBV10-3 with TRBJ1-5, with 7 bases that match TRBD1. V was clipped by 6 bases and J by 7 bases; unmatched bases: 6. The CDR3 consists of 13 residues. CDR1 is ENHRY, CDR2 SYGVKD, per germline. The CDR3 protein is CAISPDREQPQHF. CDR3 sequence (DNA): TGTGCCATCAGCCCAGACAGGGAACAGCCCCAGCATTTT.

The V gene is TRBV6-5, the J gene TRBJ2-7, with D hard to call. The CDR3 contains 14 residues. V was pared by 0 bases and J by 0 bases, with 6 bases between. Germline lookup yields CDR1 MNHEY and CDR2 SVGAGI. The CDR3 loop is CASSYSPGSYEQYF. The CDR3 DNA sequence: TGTGCCAGCAGTTACTCTCCAGGCTCCTACGAGCAGTACTTC.

The rearrangement joins TRBV7-9 to TRBJ1-4; D unresolved. Germline CDR1 and CDR2: SEHNR and FQNEAQ (reference sequence). V dropped 5 bases and J dropped 4 bases, with 11 bases sitting between them. The CDR3 is made up of 14 amino acids. The CDR3: CASSLRQNNEKLFF. The CDR3 DNA reads as TGTGCCAGCAGCCTCAGGCAAAATAATGAAAAACTGTTTTTT.

The rearrangement uses TRBV18 and TRBJ2-3; TRBD2 agrees at 7 bases. CDR3 length: 14 residues. V was pared by 2 bases and J by 6 bases, with 5 bases of the junction left unmatched. The V gene's germline CDR1 is KGHSH and CDR2 LQKENI. The chain's CDR3 is CASSPFAGDDTQYF. The CDR3 DNA follows: TGTGCCAGCTCACCATTCGCGGGGGACGATACGCAGTATTTT. Full variable domain (remainder filled in from reference TRBV18 and TRBJ2-3): NAGVMQNPRHLVRRRGQEARLRCSPMKGHSHVYWYRQLPEEGLKFMVYLQKENIIDESGMPKERFSAEFPKEGPSILRIQQVVRGDSAAYFCASSPFAGDDTQYFGPGTRLTVL.

The CDR3 sequence is CASSPGQGPYGYTF. Written as DNA, the CDR3 is TGCGCCAGCAGCCCGGGACAGGGTCCCTATGGCTACACCTTC. This rearrangement joins TRBV5-1 to TRBJ1-2, with TRBD1 identical over 9 bases. J lost 4 bases, V lost 4 bases, and 5 bases had no gene match. CDR1 is SGHRS, CDR2 YFSETQ, per germline. This CDR3 region has 14 residues.

This clone was counted only a few times. This rearrangement joins TRBV7-2 to TRBJ2-2, with D tentatively TRBD2 (5 bases). V lost 1 base and J 2 bases, leaving 11 bases between the germline ends. CDR3 length equals 16 residues. Germline values: CDR1 SGHTA, CDR2 FQGNSA. This chain's CDR3 is CASSLVPSGNTGELFF. The CDR3 DNA is TGTGCCAGCAGCTTAGTTCCCAGCGGCAACACCGGGGAGCTGTTTTTT.

The chain is built from TRBV7-9 and TRBJ1-2; 7 nucleotides line up with TRBD1. The germline V gene has CDR1 SEHNR and CDR2 FQNEAQ (reference sequence). J lost 5 bases, V lost 3 bases, and 9 bases had no gene match. The CDR3 length is 15 residues. CDR3 sequence reads: CASSFRDSPAYGYTF. For the CDR3, the DNA is TGTGCCAGCAGCTTCCGGGACAGCCCTGCGTATGGCTACACCTTC.

In its sample, this clone was seen a few times. V and J are TRBV30 and TRBJ2-3; possibly TRBD1 or TRBD2 for D (5 bases each). The CDR3 spans 14 residues. The V end lost 3 bases, the J end lost 4 bases, and 14 bases lay between the germline ends. Germline CDR1 is GTSNPN and CDR2 is SVGIG (reference sequence). The CDR3 here is CAWRDPTGPDTQYF. CDR3 nucleotides: TGTGCCTGGAGAGACCCTACGGGGCCAGATACGCAGTATTTT.

The CDR3 here is CASSRADGLTGELFF. CDR3 sequence (DNA): TGCGCCAGCAGCCGGGCCGACGGATTAACCGGGGAGCTGTTTTTT. This rearrangement joins TRBV5-1 to TRBJ2-2; D is ambiguous. In germline, CDR1 is SGHRS, CDR2 YFSETQ. The CDR3 has 15 residues. V was trimmed by 4 bases and J by 5 bases, leaving 15 bases between them.

This clone turned up a few times. The chain links TRBV4-1 to TRBJ1-2; D may be TRBD1 (6 bases). The CDR3 is 16 residues long. In germline, CDR1 is MGHRA, CDR2 YSYEKL. The ends were cut back, 1 base at V and 1 base at J, with 13 bases in the middle. The CDR3 DNA follows: TGCGCCAGCAGCCAAGGTCGAACAGGGCTTAACTATGGCTACACCTTC. This encodes CASSQGRTGLNYGYTF.